This TCR beta chain was obtained from a study of T cells after yellow fever vaccination. Trimming left V 5 bases short and J 1 base short, with 4 bases between. Germline V gives CDR1 SGHNT, CDR2 YYREEE (reference sequence). The CDR3 has 11 amino acids. TCRdb ran MiXCR on the 5' RACE reads and lists one entry per CDR3 protein. The table shows hundreds of thousands of distinct CDR3 sequences, with more than 9% occurring only once. The sequence came from a man aged 25-40 years who received the YFV17D yellow fever vaccine. The specimen was PBMCs, collected on the day of the yellow fever booster vaccination. The rearrangement uses TRBV5-4 and TRBJ2-7; D not certain. The CDR3 nucleotides are TGTGCCAGCAGGTCTTCCTACGAGCAGTACTTC. Its protein product is CASRSSYEQYF.